This T cell receptor (beta chain) was captured in a study of chronic HIV infection and antiretroviral therapy (dated by TCRdb to between 2015 and 2017). The library was produced with 5' RACE. This sample was sequenced with an Illumina MiSeq. Using fastp at Q25 and MiXCR, TCRdb reprocessed the public reads and kept productive beta chains. One record per CDR3 amino acid sequence lists the most common genes and DNA. This sample comprises tens of thousands of distinct CDR3 sequences, 8% to 10% of them detected only once. The top ten clonotypes cover 2.5% to 3.5% of the sample. The trim is 3 bases for V and 10 bases for J, with a gap of 23 bases between the germline ends. The CDR3 runs 16 residues from the cysteine to the phenylalanine. Only the CDR3 region is kept as DNA, spanning 48 bases read in frame from base 1. This clonotype was counted many times. Its specific antigen is unknown. Per-base qualities were not stored, and no clone one base away is much larger.

This clonotype originated in an adult who had HIV and had not received antiretroviral therapy, or was an uninfected healthy control (not recorded which). This receptor chain uses TRBV12-3 or TRBV12-4 and TRBJ2-3, with TRBD2 tentatively as D gene (7 bases match). Sequencing was done on a sample of peripheral blood. CDR3 region: CASSLEQGGIGRAQYF. The sequenced DNA is TGTGCCAGCAGTTTGGAACAGGGAGGGATCGGACGTGCGCAGTATTTT.